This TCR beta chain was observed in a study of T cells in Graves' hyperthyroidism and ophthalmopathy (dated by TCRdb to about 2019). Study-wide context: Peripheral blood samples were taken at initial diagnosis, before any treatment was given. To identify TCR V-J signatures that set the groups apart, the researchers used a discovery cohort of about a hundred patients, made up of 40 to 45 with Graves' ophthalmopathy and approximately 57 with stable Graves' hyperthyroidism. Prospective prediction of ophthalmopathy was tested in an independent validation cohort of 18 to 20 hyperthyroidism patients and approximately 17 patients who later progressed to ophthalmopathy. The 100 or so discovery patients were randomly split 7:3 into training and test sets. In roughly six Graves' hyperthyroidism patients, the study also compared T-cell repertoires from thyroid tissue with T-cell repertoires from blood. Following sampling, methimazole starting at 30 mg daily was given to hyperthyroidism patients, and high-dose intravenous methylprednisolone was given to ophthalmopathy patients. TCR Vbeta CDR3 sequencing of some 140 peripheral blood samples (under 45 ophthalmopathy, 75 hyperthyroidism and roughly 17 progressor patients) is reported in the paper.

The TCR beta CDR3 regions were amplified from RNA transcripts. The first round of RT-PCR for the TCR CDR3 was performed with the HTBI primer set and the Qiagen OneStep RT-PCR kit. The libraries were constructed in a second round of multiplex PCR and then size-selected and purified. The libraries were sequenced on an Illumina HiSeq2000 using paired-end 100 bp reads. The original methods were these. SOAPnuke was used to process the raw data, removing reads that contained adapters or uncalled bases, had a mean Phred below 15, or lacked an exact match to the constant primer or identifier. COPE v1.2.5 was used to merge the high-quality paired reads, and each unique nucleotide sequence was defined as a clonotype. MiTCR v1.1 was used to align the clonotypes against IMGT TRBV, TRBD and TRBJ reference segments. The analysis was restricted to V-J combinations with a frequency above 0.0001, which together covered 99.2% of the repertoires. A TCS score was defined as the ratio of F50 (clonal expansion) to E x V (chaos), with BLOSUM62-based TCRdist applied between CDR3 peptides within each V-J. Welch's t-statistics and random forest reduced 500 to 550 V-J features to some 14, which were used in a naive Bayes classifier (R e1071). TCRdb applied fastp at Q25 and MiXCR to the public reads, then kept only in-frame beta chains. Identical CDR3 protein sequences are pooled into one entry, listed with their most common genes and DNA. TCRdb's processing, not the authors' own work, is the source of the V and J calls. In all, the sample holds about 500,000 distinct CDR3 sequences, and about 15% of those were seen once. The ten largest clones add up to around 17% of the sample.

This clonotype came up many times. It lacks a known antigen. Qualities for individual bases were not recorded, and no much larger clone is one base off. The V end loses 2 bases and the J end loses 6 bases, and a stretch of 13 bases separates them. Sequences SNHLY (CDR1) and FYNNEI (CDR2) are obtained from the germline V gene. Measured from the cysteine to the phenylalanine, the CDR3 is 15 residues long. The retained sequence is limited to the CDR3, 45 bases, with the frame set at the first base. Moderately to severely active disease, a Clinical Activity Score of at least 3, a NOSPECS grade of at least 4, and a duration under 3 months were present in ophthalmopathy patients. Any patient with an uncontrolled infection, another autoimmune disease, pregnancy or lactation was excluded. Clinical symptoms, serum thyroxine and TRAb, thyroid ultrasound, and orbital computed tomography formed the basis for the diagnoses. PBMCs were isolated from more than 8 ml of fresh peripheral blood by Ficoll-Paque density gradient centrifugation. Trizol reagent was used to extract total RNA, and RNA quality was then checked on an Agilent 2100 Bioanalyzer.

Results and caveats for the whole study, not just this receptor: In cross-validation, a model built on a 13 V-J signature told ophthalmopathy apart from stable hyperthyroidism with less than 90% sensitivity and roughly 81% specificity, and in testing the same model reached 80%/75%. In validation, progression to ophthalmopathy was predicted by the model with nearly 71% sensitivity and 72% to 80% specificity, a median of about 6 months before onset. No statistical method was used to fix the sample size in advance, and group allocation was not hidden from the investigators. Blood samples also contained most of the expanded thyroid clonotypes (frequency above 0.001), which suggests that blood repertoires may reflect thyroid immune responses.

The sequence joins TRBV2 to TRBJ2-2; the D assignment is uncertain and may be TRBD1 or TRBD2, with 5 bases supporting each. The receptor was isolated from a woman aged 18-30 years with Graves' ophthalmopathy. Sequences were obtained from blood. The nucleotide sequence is TGTGCCAGCAGTGAATTACGAGGGGCACCCGGGGAGCTGTTTTTT. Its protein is CASSELRGAPGELFF.